This T cell receptor beta chain was captured by sequencing in a study of T cells after yellow fever vaccination. Trimming left V 0 bases short and J 0 bases short, with 6 bases between. The CDR3 spans 15 residues. The germline V gene encodes CDR1 LGHNA and CDR2 YSLEER. A note on this clonotype: What it recognizes is unknown.

Findings and caveats of the study: Repertoires sorted by FACS could include abundant clonotypes that are contaminants from the bulk population.

The authors made TCR cDNA by 5'RACE template switching, adding a universal primer site and UMIs. TCRdb itself ran the 5' RACE reads through MiXCR, one entry per CDR3 protein. The table has some 400,000 distinct CDR3 sequences, under 7.5% seen once. J is TRBJ2-1 and V is TRBV4-3; D unresolved. The sequence derives from a man younger than 40 who received the YFV17D yellow fever vaccine. The specimen comprised PBMCs, sampled 5 days after the yellow fever booster vaccination. The CDR3 DNA reads TGCGCCAGCAGCCAAGACCCGTACTCCTACAATGAGCAGTTCTTC. It encodes CASSQDPYSYNEQFF.